Listed below are T cell receptor beta chains from one sample, sequenced in a study of T cells expressing NK-cell markers. TCRdb re-called the 5' RACE reads; one entry per CDR3 protein, DNA not given. The sample table sets out about 400,000 distinct CDR3 sequences. Sequenced input: blood T cells: a sorted CD56 or NKG2C T cell subset, CD4+ or CD8+ T cells, or bulk PBMC T cells (not recorded which). These receptors all come from a woman aged 45-65 years in good health. Each CDR3 is given with its conserved first and last residue.

J gene,V gene,CDR3 protein
TRBJ1-2,TRBV12-5,CASGLPGSGYTF
TRBJ2-3,TRBV3-1,CASSHRTSGSRTDTQYF
TRBJ2-3,TRBV5-1,CASRRTPATDTQYF
TRBJ2-2,TRBV5-5,CASSLPRETGELFF
TRBJ2-3,TRBV6-5,CASEDRVGDTQYF
TRBJ2-7,TRBV19,CASGQDYEQYF
TRBJ2-1,TRBV20-1,CSSRALTADEQFF
TRBJ2-5,TRBV10-2,CASRRLAEQETQYF
TRBJ2-5,TRBV20-1,CSARGQIWTGRETQYF
TRBJ2-3,TRBV12-3/TRBV12-4,CASGRSTDTQYF
TRBJ2-1,TRBV27,CASSLLGLAGGNEEQFF
TRBJ2-5,TRBV12-3/TRBV12-4,CASSRDRRETQYF
TRBJ2-7,TRBV15,CATSRDEGPYEQYF
TRBJ2-1,TRBV28,CASKNDRTSYNEQFF
TRBJ2-1,TRBV5-8,CASSIGLARNEQFF
TRBJ2-5,TRBV5-1,CASSFGGVARETQYF
TRBJ1-2,TRBV25-1,CASTGPVTRWSFGYTF
TRBJ1-1,TRBV7-2,CASSSDRGANTEAFF
TRBJ2-1,TRBV12-3/TRBV12-4,CASSSTGTGNEQFF
TRBJ2-3,TRBV5-1,CASSGGRADTQYF
TRBJ1-2,TRBV10-3,CAIGGTSGTNYGYTF
TRBJ2-7,TRBV7-9,CASFLAGQGGHEQYF
TRBJ1-2,TRBV12-5,CASGSRTGMRYGYTF
TRBJ2-4,TRBV29-1,CSVMPEGKNIQYF
TRBJ1-1,TRBV27,CASSLSGGTYTEAFF
TRBJ2-3,TRBV7-6,CASSSIAGGTDTQYF
TRBJ2-1,TRBV6-4,CASSDSGTSGSNEQFF
TRBJ2-4,TRBV18,CASSSGTGQLAKNIQYF
TRBJ2-3,TRBV6-5,CASTGAGPRGDTQYF